The present T cell receptor beta chain was sequenced within a study of control samples from healthy donors and cancer patients. Libraries were prepared by immunoSEQ multiplex PCR; TCRdb keeps only in-frame clonotypes and omits some of them. Of approximately 86,000 clones in the sample, about 89% were seen once. The specimen sequenced was blood. This clonotype was sampled from a young man in good health.

CDR3 loop: CASSGRGQETQYF. The CDR3 DNA reads TGTGCCAGCAGCGGGCGAGGTCAAGAGACCCAGTACTTC. The chain uses TRBV12-3 or TRBV12-4 and TRBJ2-5; D gene unclear. This CDR3 is 13 amino acids long. The V gene lost 6 bases and the J gene lost 2 bases, with 10 bases spanning the gap.